These T cell receptor beta chains were read from a single sample in a study of sequential checkpoint blockade in melanoma. Clones were read by immunoSEQ multiplex PCR, and TCRdb kept only the in-frame ones, dropping some. This table holds 31,000 or so clones, 65% to 90% found once. Sequencing was performed on CD8+ T cells sorted from blood (inferred from file names), taken from a patient given nivolumab and ipilimumab in sequence. These receptors were collected from a human donor with melanoma. CDR3s include the opening cysteine and the closing phenylalanine or tryptophan. Fields, in order: V gene, J gene, clone size, D gene, CDR3 protein, CDR3 DNA. D genes are given only for firm matches. Clone size is not always given. Where it is, it says once, few, many or a class for expanded clones.

TRBV4-1,TRBJ2-5,-,-,CASSQAQGNQYF,TGCGCCAGCAGCCAAGCCCAGGGTAACCAGTACTTC
TRBV7-6,TRBJ2-1,-,TRBD2,CASSPLAGDAYNEQFF,TGTGCCAGCAGCCCATTAGCGGGAGACGCCTACAATGAGCAGTTCTTC
TRBV27,TRBJ2-1,-,TRBD2,CASALSGLAGFSYNEQFF,TGTGCCAGCGCCTTATCTGGACTAGCGGGATTCTCCTACAATGAGCAGTTCTTC
TRBV5-6,TRBJ2-7,-,-,CASSLVGLEQYF,TGTGCCAGCAGCTTGGTGGGACTTGAGCAGTACTTC
TRBV10-3,TRBJ2-7,-,-,CAIGASYEQYF,TGTGCCATCGGGGCAAGTTACGAGCAGTACTTC
TRBV4-2,TRBJ2-3,-,TRBD1,CASSQGTGLITDTQYF,TGTGCCAGCAGCCAAGGGACAGGGCTTATCACAGATACGCAGTATTTT
TRBV7-9,TRBJ2-1,-,TRBD2,CASSQATGGTYNEQFF,TGCGCCAGCAGCCAAGCTACGGGGGGAACCTACAATGAGCAGTTCTTC
TRBV13,TRBJ2-5,-,-,CASSLPGVETQYF,TGTGCCAGCAGCCTGCCGGGGGTAGAGACCCAGTACTTC
TRBV10-2,TRBJ1-4,-,TRBD1,CASLRGTATNEKLFF,TGCGCCAGCCTGAGGGGGACAGCAACTAATGAAAAACTGTTTTTT
TRBV19,TRBJ1-6,-,-,CASSWGRSSPLHF,TGTGCCAGTAGTTGGGGGAGGTCTTCACCCCTCCACTTT
TRBV5-1,TRBJ1-5,-,-,CASSLSAGSRQPQHF,TGCGCCAGCAGCTTGTCGGCAGGGTCGCGGCAGCCCCAGCATTTT
TRBV29-1,TRBJ2-5,-,-,CSVGSSRTRETQYF,TGCAGCGTTGGGTCCTCCAGAACCAGAGAGACCCAGTACTTC
TRBV6-6,TRBJ2-6,-,-,CASSLEGAGANVLTF,TGTGCCAGCAGCCTCGAGGGGGCTGGGGCCAACGTCCTGACTTTC
TRBV5-6,TRBJ2-5,-,TRBD1,CASSLLDRVETQYF,TGTGCCAGCAGCCTACTGGACAGGGTTGAGACCCAGTACTTC
TRBV6-1,TRBJ2-1,few,-,CASSGGPSSYNEQFF,TGTGCCAGCAGTGGGGGCCCAAGTTCCTACAATGAGCAGTTCTTC
TRBV5-1,TRBJ2-7,once,TRBD2,CASSLGTSGGAIYEQYF,TGCGCCAGCAGCTTGGGGACTAGCGGGGGGGCGATCTACGAGCAGTACTTC
TRBV27,TRBJ2-7,few,-,CASSLGATYEQYF,TGTGCCAGCAGTTTGGGGGCTACCTACGAGCAGTACTTC
TRBV7-9,TRBJ2-1,-,TRBD2,CASSLDYPGLGDNEQFF,TGTGCCAGCAGCTTAGATTACCCGGGACTAGGTGACAATGAGCAGTTCTTC
TRBV5-4,TRBJ1-2,-,TRBD1,CASSPDRVNYGYTF,TGTGCCAGCAGCCCGGACAGGGTTAACTATGGCTACACCTTC
TRBV6-6,TRBJ2-2,-,TRBD1,CASRSFRDRGTGELFF,TGTGCCAGCAGATCCTTCCGGGACAGAGGCACCGGGGAGCTGTTTTTT
TRBV7-2,TRBJ2-7,-,-,CASSFIQGFGYEQYF,TGTGCCAGCAGCTTTATCCAGGGGTTCGGGTACGAGCAGTACTTC
TRBV4-3,TRBJ1-1,-,TRBD1,CASSQVYGTGNTEAFF,TGCGCCAGCAGCCAAGTTTACGGGACAGGGAACACTGAAGCTTTCTTT
TRBV28,TRBJ1-1,-,TRBD1,CASSWGQGMNTEAFF,TGTGCCAGCAGTTGGGGACAGGGCATGAACACTGAAGCTTTCTTT
TRBV18,TRBJ2-1,-,-,CASSHAATYNEQFF,TGTGCCAGCTCACACGCGGCCACCTACAATGAGCAGTTCTTC
TRBV4-3,TRBJ2-1,-,TRBD2,CASSQGPGGSSYNEQFF,TGCGCCAGCAGCCAAGGCCCCGGGGGGTCCTCCTACAATGAGCAGTTCTTC
TRBV9,TRBJ2-7,-,TRBD1,CASSVETGFYEQYF,TGTGCCAGCAGCGTAGAGACAGGGTTCTACGAGCAGTACTTC
TRBV19,TRBJ1-1,-,TRBD1,CASSLVGQGGLTEAFF,TGTGCCAGTAGCCTAGTGGGACAGGGGGGACTCACTGAAGCTTTCTTT
TRBV19,TRBJ2-2,-,-,CASRGTRNTGELFF,TGTGCCAGTAGAGGGACAAGGAACACCGGGGAGCTGTTTTTT
TRBV28,TRBJ1-1,-,-,CASSPFQALEAFF,TGTGCCAGCAGTCCCTTCCAGGCCTTAGAAGCTTTCTTT
TRBV10-3,TRBJ1-4,-,-,CAISGYLGRYEKLFF,TGTGCCATCAGTGGATATTTAGGGAGATATGAAAAACTGTTTTTT
TRBV5-6,TRBJ1-5,-,TRBD1,CASSFRRGQNNQPQHF,TGTGCCAGCAGCTTCCGTAGGGGACAGAACAATCAGCCCCAGCATTTT
TRBV19,TRBJ2-7,-,-,CASSIGQSYEQYF,TGTGCCAGTAGTATTGGCCAGTCCTACGAGCAGTACTTC
TRBV27,TRBJ2-7,-,TRBD1,CASSYDRAYEQYF,TGTGCCAGCAGTTACGACAGGGCCTACGAGCAGTACTTC
TRBV7-2,TRBJ2-7,-,-,CASSLLVSYEQYF,TGTGCCAGCAGCCTACTAGTTTCCTACGAGCAGTACTTC
TRBV10-3,TRBJ2-1,-,TRBD2,CAISDKSGRADEQFF,TGTGCCATCAGTGATAAAAGCGGGAGGGCCGATGAGCAGTTCTTC
TRBV5-6,TRBJ1-2,-,-,CASTEYRENAYGYTF,TGTGCCAGCACCGAATATCGCGAGAACGCCTATGGCTACACCTTC
TRBV10-2,TRBJ2-5,-,-,CASSDYRLETQYF,TGCGCCAGCAGTGACTACAGGCTAGAGACCCAGTACTTC
TRBV4-2,TRBJ2-7,few,TRBD1,CASSPRTGPYEQYF,TGTGCCAGCAGCCCGAGGACAGGGCCCTACGAGCAGTACTTC
TRBV7-9,TRBJ2-3,-,-,CASSPPQRDRRTDTQYF,TGTGCCAGCAGCCCCCCCCAGCGTGACAGGCGCACAGATACGCAGTATTTT
TRBV27,TRBJ2-3,-,TRBD2,CASSLGTTSTDTQYF,TGTGCCAGCAGTTTAGGGACTACCAGCACAGATACGCAGTATTTT
TRBV27,TRBJ2-2,-,-,CASSDPGTLNTGELFF,TGTGCCAGCAGTGATCCCGGGACACTGAACACCGGGGAGCTGTTTTTT
TRBV19,TRBJ2-7,-,TRBD2,CASSIDLGLAGARVSYEQYF,TGTGCCAGTAGTATAGACCTGGGACTAGCGGGAGCACGCGTCTCCTACGAGCAGTACTTC
TRBV14,TRBJ2-3,-,-,CASSQGLSGSGARASTDTQYF,TGTGCCAGCAGCCAAGGTCTGTCGGGGTCCGGTGCGCGGGCCTCCACAGATACGCAGTATTTT
TRBV5-1,TRBJ2-1,-,TRBD1,CASSSPPTGASYNEQFF,TGCGCCAGCAGCTCTCCGCCGACAGGGGCCTCCTACAATGAGCAGTTCTTC
TRBV5-4,TRBJ2-1,-,-,CASRRERSSYNEQFF,TGTGCCAGCAGACGTGAGAGGAGCTCTTACAATGAGCAGTTCTTC
TRBV7-9,TRBJ2-3,-,TRBD2,CASSLSGGRALDTQYF,TGTGCCAGCAGCTTATCCGGCGGGAGGGCCTTAGATACGCAGTATTTT
TRBV7-8,TRBJ1-2,-,-,CASSLGGEWNGYTF,TGTGCCAGCAGCTTAGGGGGGGAGTGGAATGGCTACACCTTC
TRBV19,TRBJ2-2,-,TRBD2,CATNEVGGAPESKFF,TGTGCCACCAACGAAGTCGGGGGGGCCCCGGAGAGTAAATTTTTT
TRBV7-8,TRBJ2-7,-,-,CASSSAGEQYF,TGTGCCAGCAGCTCGGCCGGGGAGCAGTACTTC
TRBV5-6,TRBJ2-3,once,-,CASSQQGWAQYF,TGTGCCAGCAGCCAGCAGGGATGGGCGCAGTATTTT
TRBV4-3,TRBJ2-2,-,TRBD1,CASSQVWPGGNTGELFF,TGCGCCAGCAGCCAAGTGTGGCCAGGGGGAAACACCGGGGAGCTGTTTTTT
TRBV7-2,TRBJ2-7,-,-,CASSRRQSSYEQYF,TGTGCCAGCAGCCGCCGACAGAGCTCCTACGAGCAGTACTTC
TRBV11-2,TRBJ2-7,once,TRBD1,CASSSAALGDRLDEQYF,TGTGCCAGCAGCTCCGCGGCCCTAGGGGACAGGTTGGACGAGCAGTACTTC
TRBV9,TRBJ1-2,-,-,CASSVSREDGYTF,TGTGCCAGCAGCGTAAGCAGGGAGGATGGCTACACCTTC